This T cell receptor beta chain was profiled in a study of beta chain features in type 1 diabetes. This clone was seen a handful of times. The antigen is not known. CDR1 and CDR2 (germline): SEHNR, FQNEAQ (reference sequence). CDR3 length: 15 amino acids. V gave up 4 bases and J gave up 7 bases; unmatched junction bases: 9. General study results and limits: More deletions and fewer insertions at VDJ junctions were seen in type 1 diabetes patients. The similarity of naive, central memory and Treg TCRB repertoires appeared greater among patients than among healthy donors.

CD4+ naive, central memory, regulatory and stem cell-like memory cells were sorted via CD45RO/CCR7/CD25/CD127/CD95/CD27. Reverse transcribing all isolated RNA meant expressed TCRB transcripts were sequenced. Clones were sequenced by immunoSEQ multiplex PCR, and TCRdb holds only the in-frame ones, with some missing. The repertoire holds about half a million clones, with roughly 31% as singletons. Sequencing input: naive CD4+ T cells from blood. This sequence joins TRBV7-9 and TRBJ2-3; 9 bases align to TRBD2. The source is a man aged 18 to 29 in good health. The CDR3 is CASSWREGRQNTQYF. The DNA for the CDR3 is TGTGCCAGCAGCTGGCGGGAGGGCCGGCAAAATACGCAGTATTTT.